A selection of T cell receptor beta chains follows, all from one sample in a study of T cell repertoires in cytomegalovirus infection. These TCRs' antigens remain unknown. TCRdb itself ran the reads through MiXCR, one entry per CDR3 protein. Here the sample spans about half a million distinct CDR3 sequences, 30% to 40% being singletons. This specimen was cultured PBMCs, taken from culture after CMV antigen stimulation. Receptors originate from a human donor in good health (CMV status not recorded). Some clones in this sample may be carry-over from other donors' samples. CDR3s include the opening cysteine and the closing phenylalanine or tryptophan. A D gene is named only where the DNA matches it firmly. Clone size is shown for a subset of rows, as once, few, many or a class of expanded clone.

d_call | j_call | clone_size | v_call | cdr3_nt | cdr3_aa
. | TRBJ1-5 | . | TRBV28 | TGTGCCAGCAGTTTACTGGGGGAGGGTAGCAATCAGCCCCAGCATTTT | CASSLLGEGSNQPQHF
. | TRBJ1-1 | . | TRBV27 | TGTGCCAGCAGTTCCAGGCCGGGGGGGACGGCCATGAACACTGAAGCTTTCTTT | CASSSRPGGTAMNTEAFF
TRBD2 | TRBJ2-2 | . | TRBV29-1 | TGCAGCGTTCAGGGACTAGCGGGAAAACGAGTCGGGGAGCTGTTTTTT | CSVQGLAGKRVGELFF
TRBD2 | TRBJ2-1 | . | TRBV2 | TGTGCCAGCAGAACCACTAGCGGCCTAGATCGCTACAATGAGCAGTTCTTC | CASRTTSGLDRYNEQFF
. | TRBJ2-3 | . | TRBV12-3/TRBV12-4 | TGTGCCAGCAGTTTAGCGCTCGGCACAGATACGCAGTATTTT | CASSLALGTDTQYF
TRBD2 | TRBJ2-1 | . | TRBV7-2 | TGTGCCAGCAGCTTAGACCCCCCGGGACTAACTTACAATAAGCAGTTCTTC | CASSLDPPGLTYNKQFF
TRBD1 | TRBJ1-4 | . | TRBV7-9 | TGTGCCAGCAACCGGGACAGTGAAAAACTGTTTTTT | CASNRDSEKLFF
. | TRBJ2-5 | few | TRBV10-3 | TGTGCCATCAGTGCCAAGACTACGCAAGGAGAGACCCAGTACTTC | CAISAKTTQGETQYF
TRBD1 | TRBJ2-2 | . | TRBV6-6 | TGTGCCAGCAGCGGGCAGGGGGTAGGCGGGGAGCTGTTTTTT | CASSGQGVGGELFF
. | TRBJ2-7 | few | TRBV20-1 | TGCAGTGCGACCCTGGACGGGGGCTTCGAGCAGTACTTC | CSATLDGGFEQYF